The 24 T cell receptor beta chains listed next were all sequenced from one sample in a study of human T cells and chemical hapten exposure (dated by TCRdb to about 2021). The library was obtained by RACE. Sequencing instrument: NextSeq 500. TCRdb cleaned the public reads at Q25 with fastp, built clones with MiXCR and kept in-frame beta chains. Here each entry gathers all rows of one CDR3 protein and keeps the most common genes and DNA. In all, the sample holds 65,000 to 80,000 distinct CDR3 sequences, and about 9.4% of those were seen once. 1.1% to 1.5% of the sample is taken by the ten largest. The time point label for this specimen denotes: patch test 1, 2 weeks after DPC sensitization. This specimen's treatment or condition label, interpreted: therapeutic diphenylcyclopropenone sensitization with weekly scalp DPC. The specimen was whole blood, collected in connection with sensitization to the hapten diphenylcyclopropenone (DPC). Receptors originate from a woman aged 45-65 years with alopecia areata. Some clones in this sample may be carry-over from other donors' samples.

This clonotype has more than one count but fewer than ten. V gene TRBV7-2 combines with J gene TRBJ1-4; 7 bases align to TRBD1. Germline CDR1 is SGHTA and CDR2 is FQGNSA. This CDR3 spans 15 amino acids. The junction had 14 bases not matched to a gene; V was cut back by 5 bases and J by 11 bases. This chain's CDR3 is CASSPNTDRAMKLFF. For the CDR3, the DNA is TGTGCCAGCAGCCCTAATACTGACAGGGCAATGAAACTGTTTTTT. Full variable domain (missing parts from reference TRBV7-2 and TRBJ1-4): GAGVSQSPSNKVTEKGKDVELRCDPISGHTALYWYRQSLGQGLEFLIYFQGNSAPDKSGLPSDRFSAERTGGSVSTLTIQRTQQEDSAVYLCASSPNTDRAMKLFFGSGTQLSVL.

This clonotype has just a few counts. The chain recombines TRBV18 with TRBJ1-1; a possible D gene is TRBD1 (5 bases). CDR1 is KGHSH, CDR2 LQKENI, per germline. Trimming left V 3 bases short and J 5 bases short, with 22 bases between. CDR3 length: 17 residues. The CDR3 is CASSPLAMKGAMTEAFF. CDR3 bases: TGTGCCAGCTCACCGTTAGCAATGAAAGGGGCGATGACTGAAGCTTTCTTT.

This clonotype was detected a few times. J is TRBJ1-5 and V is TRBV5-1; D not certain. Germline V gives CDR1 SGHRS, CDR2 YFSETQ. V lost 4 bases and J lost 0, with 11 bases in between. The CDR3 totals 15 residues. CDR3 DNA: TGCGCCAGCAGCGAGGACGGATATAGCAATCAGCCCCAGCATTTT. It encodes CASSEDGYSNQPQHF.

This clonotype was counted many times. V and J are TRBV27 and TRBJ2-7; 9 bases agree with TRBD1. Per the germline V gene, CDR1 is MNHEY and CDR2 is SMNVEV (reference sequence). This CDR3 has 16 residues. J gave up 2 bases and V 5 bases, and 10 bases lay outside the gene matches. In DNA form, the CDR3 reads TGTGCCAGCAGTCTCTGGGCGGGACAGGGTCCCTACGAGCAGTACTTC. Its translation: CASSLWAGQGPYEQYF.

Many counts were recorded for this clonotype. The rearrangement links TRBV30 to TRBJ2-4; D unclear. The V end lost 3 bases, the J end lost 6 bases, and 9 bases lay between the germline ends. The V gene's germline CDR1 is GTSNPN and CDR2 SVGIG (reference sequence). The CDR3 is 12 amino acids. The CDR3 loop is CAWRAGGNIQYF. The CDR3, as DNA: TGTGCCTGGAGGGCAGGCGGAAACATTCAGTACTTC. Based on the CDR3 plus reference TRBV30 and TRBJ2-4, the full variable domain is SQTIHQWPATLVQPVGSPLSLECTVEGTSNPNLYWYRQAAGRGLQLLFYSVGIGQISSEVPQNLSASRPQDRQFILSSKKLLLSDSGFYLCAWRAGGNIQYFGAGTRLSVL.

The chain has TRBV29-1 and TRBJ2-2; D is uncertain. The CDR3 sequence is 14 residues long. Trimming pared 5 bases from V and 0 bases from J, leaving 10 bases between. Per germline, CDR1 SQVTM and CDR2 ANQGSEA. The CDR3 DNA reads TGCAGCGTTCTTTTGGGCCCGAACACCGGGGAGCTGTTTTTT. Translation: CSVLLGPNTGELFF.

This clonotype showed up many times. The chain recombines TRBV19 with TRBJ2-3; 10 bases fit TRBD1. The CDR3 contains 15 residues. V dropped 6 bases and J dropped 3; count of bases not matched to a gene: 6. The germline CDR1 and CDR2 sequences are LNHDA and SQIVND (reference sequence). Here the CDR3 reads CASRTGQGRTDTQYF. The CDR3, as DNA: TGTGCCAGTAGAACGGGACAGGGGAGGACAGATACGCAGTATTTT.

Note on this clonotype: The junction departs from germline at one end; a sequencing error may be responsible. This chain uses TRBV29-1 with TRBJ2-7, with TRBD1 identical over 8 bases. CDR3 size: 12 residues. Per the germline V gene, CDR1 is SQVTM and CDR2 is ANQGSEA. This CDR3 is CSAGQGSYGQYF. CDR3 bases: TGCAGCGCCGGACAGGGCTCCTACGGGCAGTACTTC.

The rearrangement links TRBV5-1 to TRBJ2-5; D possibly matches TRBD1 or TRBD2 (5 bases each). Deletions cut 0 bases from V and 2 bases from J, with 11 bases between. The CDR3 extends over 15 amino acids. CDR1 is SGHRS, CDR2 YFSETQ, per germline. For the CDR3, the DNA is TGCGCCAGCAGCTTGGGACGGGGCCTGCAAGAGACCCAGTACTTC. The encoded protein is CASSLGRGLQETQYF.

In this sample, this clonotype turned up many times. The gene calls are TRBV12-5 and TRBJ1-3, with D possibly matching TRBD1 (5 bases). The CDR3 contains 15 residues. V lost 1 base, J lost 3 bases, and 10 bases lay in between. Germline loops: CDR1 LGHNT, CDR2 FRNRAP. The CDR3 DNA reads TGTGCTAGTGGTTTGGGACAGTCCTTTGGAAACACCATATATTTT. This gives the protein CASGLGQSFGNTIYF.

This clonotype was recorded at least ten times. The chain is built from TRBV12-3 or TRBV12-4 and TRBJ1-2; 11 bases align to TRBD1. V was pared by 6 bases and J by 8 bases, with 8 bases of the junction left unmatched. The CDR3 length is 14 residues. CDR3 in amino acids: CASSPGQGAEGYTF. In DNA, the CDR3 is TGTGCCAGCAGCCCAGGACAGGGGGCCGAAGGCTACACCTTC.

This rearrangement joins TRBV27 to TRBJ2-3, with D possibly called TRBD1 or TRBD2 (5 bases each). Looked up from germline, CDR1 is MNHEY and CDR2 is SMNVEV (reference sequence). Trimming stripped 6 bases from V and 0 bases from J, with 13 bases between. The CDR3 contains 15 residues. The CDR3 sequence is CASSLTWGSTDTQYF. As DNA, the CDR3 is TGTGCCAGCAGCCTAACTTGGGGGAGCACAGATACGCAGTATTTT.

Of note for this clonotype: One end of the junction is discordant with germline, which a read error may explain. The chain couples TRBV12-3 or TRBV12-4 to TRBJ2-1; a weak D match, TRBD1 (5 bases). The CDR3 is made up of 13 amino acids. Here the CDR3 DNA reads TGTGCCAGCAGTTTCGCAGGGAACAAAGAGCAGTTCTTC. It codes for CASSFAGNKEQFF.

This chain joins TRBV12-3 or TRBV12-4 and TRBJ2-7; D is uncertain. CDR3 length: 12 residues. Trimming cost V 5 bases and J 2 bases, with 7 bases left between them. The CDR3 DNA is TGTGCCAGCAGTCCCACCCCCTACGAGCAGTACTTC. Protein sequence: CASSPTPYEQYF.

In this sample, this clonotype turned up a few times. J is TRBJ2-1 and V is TRBV29-1; 10 bases agree with TRBD2. The germline V gene encodes CDR1 SQVTM and CDR2 ANQGSEA. The V segment lost 5 bases and the J segment 9 bases; nucleotides outside the gene matches: 10. CDR3 size: 14 residues. This CDR3 reads CSVRTSGGASEQFF. In nucleotides, the CDR3 is TGCAGCGTTAGGACTAGCGGAGGAGCTAGTGAGCAGTTCTTC.

The rearrangement uses TRBV12-3 or TRBV12-4 and TRBJ2-3, with D possibly being TRBD1 or TRBD2 (5 bases each). The V and J ends lost 2 bases and 5 bases respectively, with 11 bases between them. This CDR3 is 14 amino acids long. Here the CDR3 reads CASSLHGAGDTQYF. The CDR3 nucleotides are TGTGCCAGCAGTTTACACGGGGCGGGAGATACGCAGTATTTT.

The V call is TRBV12-3 or TRBV12-4, the J call TRBJ2-1, with D possibly TRBD2 on 6 matching bases. Trimming left V 5 bases short and J 10 bases short, with 15 bases between. The CDR3 contains 13 residues. CDR3 protein: CASSPGTSKEQFF. CDR3 nucleotides: TGTGCCAGCAGTCCCGGGACTTCGAAGGAGCAGTTCTTC.

The rearrangement joins TRBV4-2 to TRBJ2-7, with a weak D call TRBD2 (6 bases). The germline V gene encodes CDR1 LGHNA and CDR2 YNFKEQ. This CDR3 has 15 amino acids. Trimming took off 1 base at V and 2 bases at J, with 12 bases between the two ends. CDR3 DNA: TGTGCCAGCAGCCAAGGCACTAGCCTCCCCTACGAGCAGTACTTC. Its translation: CASSQGTSLPYEQYF.

At least ten counts were recorded for this clonotype. The chain recombines TRBV11-3 with TRBJ1-6, with D uncertain. Germline V gene sequence: CDR1 SGHNT, CDR2 YENEEA. This CDR3 is 13 amino acids long. V was pared by 8 bases and J by 0 bases, with 5 bases between. The CDR3 DNA reads TGTGCCAGCCGGAGCTCCTATAATTCACCCCTCCACTTT. It is translated as CASRSSYNSPLHF.

Note on this clonotype: Lacking the conserved final phenylalanine or tryptophan, this CDR3 likely reflects a read error. No DNA is shown, since the ends of the CDR3 on it are uncertain; the CDR3 is the one TCRdb lists. The V and J genes are TRBV4-2 and TRBJ2-1; TRBD2 reflects the table's D call only, with no check against the DNA. The germline V gene encodes CDR1 LGHNA and CDR2 YNFKEQ. The CDR3 is 13 residues long, ends included. The CDR3 sequence is CASSPGGSGKPTL.

This clonotype was counted a few times. The gene calls are TRBV12-3 or TRBV12-4 and TRBJ2-5; weak D call: TRBD1 (5 bases). Trimming took 1 base from V and 2 from J, leaving 8 bases between them. This CDR3 comprises 14 residues. DNA of the CDR3: TGTGCCAGCAGTTTAGGTCAGGGACAAGAGACCCAGTACTTC. Amino acid sequence: CASSLGQGQETQYF.

In this sample, this clonotype turned up a few times. This chain links TRBV5-6 with TRBJ2-7; possibly TRBD1 or TRBD2 for D (5 bases each). CDR3 size: 16 residues. Germline V gene data show CDR1 as SGHDT and CDR2 as YYEEEE. With 4 bases removed from V and 6 bases from J, the gap between germline ends came to 23 bases. Here the CDR3 reads CASSPIGTHQISEQYF. CDR3 sequence (DNA): TGTGCCAGCAGCCCAATCGGGACCCACCAAATTAGCGAGCAGTACTTC.

This clonotype was detected many times. The V call is TRBV29-1, the J call TRBJ2-2; the D is unclear. Per the germline V gene, CDR1 is SQVTM and CDR2 is ANQGSEA. V was clipped by 4 bases and J by 1 base, with 4 bases between them. CDR3 length equals 12 residues. CDR3 loop: CSVGLNTGELFF. The CDR3 region has the DNA TGCAGCGTTGGGCTGAACACCGGGGAGCTGTTTTTT.

There are a few counts of this clonotype. The rearrangement joins TRBV18 to TRBJ2-7; D uncertain. This CDR3 spans 13 amino acids. The germline V gene has CDR1 KGHSH and CDR2 LQKENI. V was shortened by 2 bases and J by 0 bases, with 5 bases between the two germline ends. In nucleotides, the CDR3 is TGTGCCAGCTCACCATGGGTCTCCTACGAGCAGTACTTC. It yields the protein CASSPWVSYEQYF.